A single sample is the source of the 16 T cell receptor beta chains below, sequenced in a study of T-cell memory formation after mild COVID-19 (dated by TCRdb to the early 2020s). Library creation used 5' RACE. The sample was run on an Illumina NovaSeq 6000. TCRdb's own reprocessing of the public reads used fastp at Q25 and MiXCR and kept productive beta chains. Rows merge per CDR3 protein into single entries with the most common DNA and genes. This sample comprises about 250,000 distinct CDR3 sequences, about 20% of them detected only once. The ten largest clones add up to 20% to 25% of the sample. Specimen: PBMCs or a T cell subset sorted from them (not recorded which). The origin of the receptors is a young man who had mild COVID-19 (a few samples of this study predate the infection). The sample titles of this study are shuffled in the database, so cell type and time point are left out; the donor was told from shared clones.

The chain has TRBV4-3 and TRBJ2-2; 7 positions match TRBD2. V lost 0 bases to trimming and J lost 7 bases; unmatched junction nucleotides: 11. CDR3 size: 17 residues. In germline, CDR1 is LGHNA, CDR2 YSLEER. The CDR3 here is CASSQDATASGDGELFF. DNA of the CDR3: TGCGCCAGCAGCCAAGATGCGACGGCTAGCGGCGACGGGGAGCTGTTTTTT.

The table lists this clonotype with a few counts. The chain has TRBV19 and TRBJ2-7; maybe TRBD2 (7 bases). Looked up from germline, CDR1 is LNHDA and CDR2 is SQIVND (reference sequence). Trimming stripped 4 bases from V and 3 bases from J, with 13 bases between. This CDR3 is built from 14 residues. In DNA, the CDR3 is TGTGCCAGTAGTAAGGGGGGGGCGTTCTACGAGCAGTACTTC. This translates into CASSKGGAFYEQYF.

The J gene is TRBJ2-5, the V gene TRBV7-7; D perhaps matches TRBD2 (6 bases). This CDR3 has 13 residues. Germline V gene data show CDR1 as SSHAT and CDR2 as FNYEAQ (reference sequence). Trimming cost V 4 bases and J 4 bases, with 10 bases left between them. The CDR3 here is CASSSRLGETQYF. The CDR3, as DNA: TGTGCCAGCAGCTCGAGACTAGGAGAGACCCAGTACTTC.

This clonotype appeared a few times. The chain recombines TRBV7-2 with TRBJ2-3; weak D call: TRBD1 (6 bases). V dropped 3 bases and J dropped 4 bases, with 11 bases sitting between them. This CDR3 has 14 amino acids. Germline-derived CDR1 and CDR2 are SGHTA and FQGNSA. The DNA for the CDR3 is TGTGCCAGCAGCTTCCGGACAGTCCCAGATACGCAGTATTTT. This encodes CASSFRTVPDTQYF. Combining the CDR3 with reference TRBV7-2 and TRBJ2-3 gives the whole variable domain GAGVSQSPSNKVTEKGKDVELRCDPISGHTALYWYRQSLGQGLEFLIYFQGNSAPDKSGLPSDRFSAERTGGSVSTLTIQRTQQEDSAVYLCASSFRTVPDTQYFGPGTRLTVL.

The sample holds a few counts of this clonotype. V and J are TRBV4-3 and TRBJ1-1; TRBD1 might be the D (6 bases). This CDR3 is 16 amino acids long. With 1 base removed from V and 1 base from J, the gap between germline ends came to 13 bases. Germline CDR1 and CDR2: LGHNA and YSLEER. CDR3 sequence (DNA): TGCGCCAGCAGCCAAGGCGGACTAGGGGGGAACACTGAAGCTTTCTTT. Residues: CASSQGGLGGNTEAFF.

This clonotype has a handful of counts. This chain joins TRBV20-1 and TRBJ2-1; the D gene is possibly TRBD2 (7 bases). This CDR3 comprises 15 residues. From germline, CDR1 is DFQATT and CDR2 SNEGSKA (reference sequence). V lost 0 bases and J 7 bases, leaving 16 bases between the germline ends. The CDR3 bases are TGCAGTGCTAGAGACCCTAGGGGGGAGGGTAATGAGCAGTTCTTC. The encoded protein is CSARDPRGEGNEQFF.

This clonotype was counted only a few times. The genes are TRBV12-3 or TRBV12-4 and TRBJ1-6; D unclear. The CDR3 runs 14 residues. The V end was cut by 4 bases, the J end by 4 bases, with 8 bases between. CDR3 DNA: TGTGCCAGCAGTTATGGCATGTATAATTCACCCCTCCACTTT. This gives the protein CASSYGMYNSPLHF.

The V and J genes are TRBV29-1 and TRBJ2-3; 8 bases align to TRBD1. The V segment lost 1 base and the J segment 5 bases; nucleotides outside the gene matches: 8. CDR3 size: 15 residues. Germline CDR1 SQVTM, CDR2 ANQGSEA. CDR3 protein: CSVEVSGGAEDTQYF. In DNA, the CDR3 is TGCAGCGTTGAAGTGTCAGGGGGCGCGGAAGATACGCAGTATTTT.

The genes are TRBV12-3 or TRBV12-4 and TRBJ2-1; 8 bases agree with TRBD1. This CDR3 has 14 residues. V trimming: 10 bases; J trimming: 1 base; junction bases outside the gene matches: 6. The CDR3 sequence: CATLGDRSYNEQFF. As DNA, the CDR3 is TGTGCCACCCTGGGGGACAGGTCCTACAATGAGCAGTTCTTC.

The rearrangement uses TRBV5-1 and TRBJ1-1; TRBD1 agrees at 10 bases. CDR1 is SGHRS and CDR2 is YFSETQ in the germline V gene. The CDR3 is made up of 16 amino acids. V was pared by 5 bases and J by 1 base, with 8 bases of the junction left unmatched. The CDR3 DNA follows: TGCGCCAGCAGATGGGGACAGGGGAGGGGGAACACTGAAGCTTTCTTT. Residues: CASRWGQGRGNTEAFF. The full variable domain, in which reference TRBV5-1 and TRBJ1-1 provide the parts outside the CDR3, is KAGVTQTPRYLIKTRGQQVTLSCSPISGHRSVSWYQQTPGQGLQFLFEYFSETQRNKGNFPGRFSGRQFSNSRSEMNVSTLELGDSALYLCASRWGQGRGNTEAFFGQGTRLTVV.

This clonotype was recorded at least ten times. This chain uses TRBV10-3 with TRBJ2-3, with 10 bases identical to TRBD1. Unmatched junction bases numbered 7, after V lost 7 bases and J lost 0 bases. The germline CDR1 and CDR2 sequences are ENHRY and SYGVKD. This CDR3 has 16 amino acids. The CDR3 loop reads CAIKGQGGPSTDTQYF. In DNA, the CDR3 is TGTGCCATCAAAGGACAGGGGGGCCCTAGCACAGATACGCAGTATTTT.

The genes are TRBV19 and TRBJ2-2, with D perhaps matching TRBD1 or TRBD2 (5 bases each). The CDR3 runs to 14 residues. V was shortened by 8 bases and J by 5 bases, with 15 bases between the two germline ends. The germline CDR1 and CDR2 sequences are LNHDA and SQIVND (reference sequence). DNA of the CDR3: TGTGCCAGTGAGAGGGGCAGCTCAACCGGGGAGCTGTTTTTT. Protein: CASERGSSTGELFF.

The chain joins TRBV5-1 to TRBJ1-1; TRBD1 might be the D (6 bases). The ends were cut back, 0 bases at V and 11 bases at J, with 14 bases in the middle. Germline CDR1 is SGHRS and CDR2 is YFSETQ. The CDR3 has 13 amino acids. This CDR3 reads CASSLELGGSAFF. The CDR3 DNA reads as TGCGCCAGCAGCTTGGAGCTAGGGGGGAGCGCTTTCTTT.

This clonotype showed up just a few times. J is TRBJ2-2 and V is TRBV24-1; a possible D gene is TRBD2 (6 bases). The CDR3 consists of 17 residues. The germline V and J ends were trimmed by 1 base and 0 bases, with 11 bases remaining between them. Looked up from germline, CDR1 is KGHDR and CDR2 is SFDVKD. CDR3 sequence: CATSDLPGTSNTGELFF. CDR3 sequence (DNA): TGTGCCACCAGTGATTTACCCGGGACTTCGAACACCGGGGAGCTGTTTTTT.

This clonotype was observed many times. CDR3 sequence: CASSSTRDRLEAFF. The DNA for the CDR3 is TGTGCCAGCAGCTCGACCCGGGACCGACTTGAAGCTTTCTTT. The chain uses TRBV7-2 and TRBJ1-1, with D possibly being TRBD1 (5 bases). With 4 bases removed from V and 7 bases from J, the gap between germline ends came to 16 bases. The germline V gene has CDR1 SGHTA and CDR2 FQGNSA. This CDR3 comprises 14 residues.

This clonotype was seen a few times. CDR3 in DNA: TGTGCCAGCAGCGGACTCGGGTTAGGATATGGCTACACCTTC. Translation: CASSGLGLGYGYTF. V usage is TRBV12-3 or TRBV12-4 and J usage is TRBJ1-2; D ambiguous. The CDR3 sequence is 14 residues long. V gave up 6 bases and J gave up 5 bases, with 16 bases separating them.